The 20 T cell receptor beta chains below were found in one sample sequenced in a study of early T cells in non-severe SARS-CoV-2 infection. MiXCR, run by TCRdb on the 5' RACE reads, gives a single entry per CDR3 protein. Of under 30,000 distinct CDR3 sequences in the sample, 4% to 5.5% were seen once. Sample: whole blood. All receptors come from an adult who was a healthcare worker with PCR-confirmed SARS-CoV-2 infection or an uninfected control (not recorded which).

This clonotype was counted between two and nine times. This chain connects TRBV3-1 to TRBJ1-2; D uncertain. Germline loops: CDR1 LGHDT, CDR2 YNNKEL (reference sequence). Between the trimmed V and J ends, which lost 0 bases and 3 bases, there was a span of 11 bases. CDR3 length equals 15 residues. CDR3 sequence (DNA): TGTGCCAGCAGCCAAGATCCCCGTGCTCACTATGGCTACACCTTC. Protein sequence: CASSQDPRAHYGYTF.

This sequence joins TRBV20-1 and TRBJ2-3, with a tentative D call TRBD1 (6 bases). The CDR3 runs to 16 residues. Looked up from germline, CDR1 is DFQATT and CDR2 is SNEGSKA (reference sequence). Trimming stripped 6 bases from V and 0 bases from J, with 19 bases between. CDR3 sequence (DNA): TGCAGTGCAAAGAATCCGGACAGATTTAGCACAGATACGCAGTATTTT. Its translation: CSAKNPDRFSTDTQYF.

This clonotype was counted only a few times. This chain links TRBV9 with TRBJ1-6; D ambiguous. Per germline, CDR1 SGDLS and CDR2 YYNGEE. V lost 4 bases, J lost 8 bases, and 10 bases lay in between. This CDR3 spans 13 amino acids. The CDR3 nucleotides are TGTGCCAGCAGCTCAAGCTTGGATTCACCCCTCCACTTT. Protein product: CASSSSLDSPLHF.

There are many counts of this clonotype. DNA for the CDR3: TGTGCCAGCAGTGGGCTAGCGGTTCACAATGAGCAGTTCTTC. Protein product: CASSGLAVHNEQFF. V gene TRBV2 combines with J gene TRBJ2-1; TRBD2 agrees at 7 bases. The V segment lost 4 bases and the J segment 5 bases; nucleotides outside the gene matches: 5. The CDR3 is made up of 14 amino acids. The germline V gene has CDR1 SNHLY and CDR2 FYNNEI.

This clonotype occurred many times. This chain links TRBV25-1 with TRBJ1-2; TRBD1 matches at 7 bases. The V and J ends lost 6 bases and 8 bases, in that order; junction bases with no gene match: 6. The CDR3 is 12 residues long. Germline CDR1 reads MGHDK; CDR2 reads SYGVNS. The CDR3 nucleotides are TGTGCCAGCAGGACAGGGTCGAAGGGCTACACCTTC. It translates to CASRTGSKGYTF.

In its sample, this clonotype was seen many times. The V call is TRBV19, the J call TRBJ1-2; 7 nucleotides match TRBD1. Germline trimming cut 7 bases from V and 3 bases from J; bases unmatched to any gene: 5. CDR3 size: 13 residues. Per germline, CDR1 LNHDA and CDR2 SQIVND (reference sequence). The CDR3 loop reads CASTTDRDYGYTF. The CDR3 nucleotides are TGTGCCAGTACGACAGACAGGGACTATGGCTACACCTTC.

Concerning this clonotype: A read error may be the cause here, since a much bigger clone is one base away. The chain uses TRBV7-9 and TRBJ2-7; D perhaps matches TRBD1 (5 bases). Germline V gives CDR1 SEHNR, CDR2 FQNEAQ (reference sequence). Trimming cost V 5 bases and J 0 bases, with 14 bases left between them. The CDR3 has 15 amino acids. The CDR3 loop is CASSDRTTSSYEQYF. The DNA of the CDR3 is TGTGCCAGCAGCGACCGGACAACGAGCTCCTACGAGCAGTACTTC.

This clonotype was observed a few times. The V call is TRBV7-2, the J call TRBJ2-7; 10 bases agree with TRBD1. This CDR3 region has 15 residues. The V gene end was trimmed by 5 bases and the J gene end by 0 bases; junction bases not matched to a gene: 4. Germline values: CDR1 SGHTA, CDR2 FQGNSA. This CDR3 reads CASSPRTGGSYEQYF. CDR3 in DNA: TGTGCCAGCAGCCCTAGGACAGGGGGCTCCTACGAGCAGTACTTC.

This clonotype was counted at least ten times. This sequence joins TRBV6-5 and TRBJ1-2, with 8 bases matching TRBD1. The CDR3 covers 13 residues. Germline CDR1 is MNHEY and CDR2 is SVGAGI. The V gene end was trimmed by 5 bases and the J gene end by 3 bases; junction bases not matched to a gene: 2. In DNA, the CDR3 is TGTGCCAGCAGTCAGGGGGCGGACTATGGCTACACCTTC. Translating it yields CASSQGADYGYTF.

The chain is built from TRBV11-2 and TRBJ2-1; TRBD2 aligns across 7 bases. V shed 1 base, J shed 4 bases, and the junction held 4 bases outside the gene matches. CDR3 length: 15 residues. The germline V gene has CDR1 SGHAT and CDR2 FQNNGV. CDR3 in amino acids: CASSLGGGSYNEQFF. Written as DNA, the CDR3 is TGTGCCAGCAGCTTAGGCGGGGGTTCTTACAATGAGCAGTTCTTC. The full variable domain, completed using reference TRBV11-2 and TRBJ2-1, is EAGVAQSPRYKIIEKRQSVAFWCNPISGHATLYWYQQILGQGPKLLIQFQNNGVVDDSQLPKDRFSAERLKGVDSTLKIQPAKLEDSAVYLCASSLGGGSYNEQFFGPGTRLTVL.

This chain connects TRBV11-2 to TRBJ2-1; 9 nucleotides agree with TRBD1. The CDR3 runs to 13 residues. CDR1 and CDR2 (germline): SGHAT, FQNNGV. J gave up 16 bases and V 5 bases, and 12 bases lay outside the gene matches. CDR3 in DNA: TGTGCCAGCAGCCCCCCCCCGGGACAGGGAGTTTTCTTC. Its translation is CASSPPPGQGVFF.

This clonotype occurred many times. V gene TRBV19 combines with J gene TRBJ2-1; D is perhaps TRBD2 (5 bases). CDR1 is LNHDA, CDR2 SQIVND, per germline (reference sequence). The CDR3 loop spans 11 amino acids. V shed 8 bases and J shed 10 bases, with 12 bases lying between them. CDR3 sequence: CASSAQREQFF. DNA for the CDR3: TGTGCCAGTTCCGCCCAGCGGGAGCAGTTCTTC. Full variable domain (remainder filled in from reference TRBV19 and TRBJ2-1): DGGITQSPKYLFRKEGQNVTLSCEQNLNHDAMYWYRQDPGQGLRLIYYSQIVNDFQKGDIAEGYSVSREKKESFPLTVTSAQKNPTAFYLCASSAQREQFFGPGTRLTVL.

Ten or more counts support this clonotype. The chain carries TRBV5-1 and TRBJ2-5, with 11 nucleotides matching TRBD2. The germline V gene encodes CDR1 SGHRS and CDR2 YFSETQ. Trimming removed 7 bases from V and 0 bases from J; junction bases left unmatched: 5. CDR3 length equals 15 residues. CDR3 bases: TGCGCCAGCCGGACTAGCGGGCAGAACCAAGAGACCCAGTACTTC. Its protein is CASRTSGQNQETQYF.

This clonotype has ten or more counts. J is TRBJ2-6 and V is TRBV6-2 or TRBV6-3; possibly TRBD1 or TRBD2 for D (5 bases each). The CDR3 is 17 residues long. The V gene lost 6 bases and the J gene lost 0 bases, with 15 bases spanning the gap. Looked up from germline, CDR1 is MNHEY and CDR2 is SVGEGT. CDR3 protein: CASSRDPNFSGANVLTF. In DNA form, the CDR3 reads TGTGCCAGCAGCAGGGACCCTAACTTCTCTGGGGCCAACGTCCTGACTTTC.

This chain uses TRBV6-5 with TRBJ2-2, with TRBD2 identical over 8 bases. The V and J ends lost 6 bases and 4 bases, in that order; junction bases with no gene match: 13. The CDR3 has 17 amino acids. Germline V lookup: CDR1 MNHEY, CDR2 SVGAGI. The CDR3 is CASSISPGGGSTGELFF. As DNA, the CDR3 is TGTGCCAGCAGCATTAGCCCCGGGGGGGGGAGCACCGGGGAGCTGTTTTTT.

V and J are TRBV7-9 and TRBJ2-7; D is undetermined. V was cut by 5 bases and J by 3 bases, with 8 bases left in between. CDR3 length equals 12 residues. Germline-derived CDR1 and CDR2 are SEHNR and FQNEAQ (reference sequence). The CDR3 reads CASSPEVYEQYF. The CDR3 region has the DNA TGTGCCAGCAGCCCTGAGGTCTACGAGCAGTACTTC. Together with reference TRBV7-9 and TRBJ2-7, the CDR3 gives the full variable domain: DTGVSQNPRHKITKRGQNVTFRCDPISEHNRLYWYRQTLGQGPEFLTYFQNEAQLEKSRLLSDRFSAERPKGSFSTLEIQRTEQGDSAMYLCASSPEVYEQYFGPGTRLTVT.

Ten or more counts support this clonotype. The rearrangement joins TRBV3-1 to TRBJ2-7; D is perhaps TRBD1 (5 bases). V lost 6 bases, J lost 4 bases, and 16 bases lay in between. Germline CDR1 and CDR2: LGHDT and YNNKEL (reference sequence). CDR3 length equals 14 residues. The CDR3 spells CASSHRQPAYEQYF. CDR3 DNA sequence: TGTGCCAGCAGTCACCGACAGCCAGCTTACGAGCAGTACTTC.

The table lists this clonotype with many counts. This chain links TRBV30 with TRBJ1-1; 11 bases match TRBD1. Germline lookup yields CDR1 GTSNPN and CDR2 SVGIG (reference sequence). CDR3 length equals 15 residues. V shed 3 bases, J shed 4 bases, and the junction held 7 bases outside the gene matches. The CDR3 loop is CAWRDRGLPGTEAFF. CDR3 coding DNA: TGTGCCTGGAGGGACAGGGGGCTTCCTGGCACTGAAGCTTTCTTT.

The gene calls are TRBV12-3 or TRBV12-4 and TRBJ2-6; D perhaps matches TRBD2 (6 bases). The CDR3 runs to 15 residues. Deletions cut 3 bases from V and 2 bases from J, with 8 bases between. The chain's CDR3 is CASSLGGAGANVLTF. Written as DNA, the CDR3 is TGTGCCAGCAGTTTGGGCGGGGCTGGGGCCAACGTCCTGACTTTC.

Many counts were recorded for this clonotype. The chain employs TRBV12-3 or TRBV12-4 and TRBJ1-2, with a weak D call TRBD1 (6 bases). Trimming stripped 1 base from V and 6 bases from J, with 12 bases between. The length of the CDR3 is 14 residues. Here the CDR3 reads CASSLVSTGNGYTF. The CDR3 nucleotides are TGTGCCAGCAGTTTAGTTTCAACAGGGAATGGCTACACCTTC.